The TCR beta chain under discussion was sequenced for a study of CD8 T cells in Susac syndrome. In this sample, this clonotype turned up a few times. The CD8+ and CD4+ T cells were isolated magnetically using a negative isolation approach, whereas the TEMRA cells were enriched by FACS. Reverse transcription of roughly 0.5 to 1 ug RNA was carried out with random hexamers. TCR beta CDR3 was amplified by immunoSEQ covering 54 Vbeta and 13 Jbeta. TCRdb re-called the immunoSEQ multiplex PCR reads with MiXCR, one entry per CDR3 protein. The data show roughly 200,000 distinct CDR3 sequences, over 85% seen once. The CDR3 runs 14 residues. Germline values: CDR1 SGHRS, CDR2 YFSETQ. V was clipped by 2 bases and J by 8 bases, with 14 bases between them.

The chain is built from TRBV5-1 and TRBJ2-1; D gene unclear. The receptor's source is a human donor in good health. The specimen was CD4+ T cells from PBMCs. The CDR3 coding sequence is TGCGCCAGCAGCTTTGGAGTTCTTTCCGATGAGCAGTTCTTC. This translates into CASSFGVLSDEQFF.